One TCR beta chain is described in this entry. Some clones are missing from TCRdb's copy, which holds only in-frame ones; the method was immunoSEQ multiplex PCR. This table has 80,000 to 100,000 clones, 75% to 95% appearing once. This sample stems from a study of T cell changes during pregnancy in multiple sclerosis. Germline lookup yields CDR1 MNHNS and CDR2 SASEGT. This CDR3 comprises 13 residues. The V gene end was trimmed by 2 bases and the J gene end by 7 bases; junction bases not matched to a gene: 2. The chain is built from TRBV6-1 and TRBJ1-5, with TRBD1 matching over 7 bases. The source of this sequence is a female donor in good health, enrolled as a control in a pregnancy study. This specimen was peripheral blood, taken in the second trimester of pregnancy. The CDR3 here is CASSERGQQPQHF. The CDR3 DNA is TGTGCCAGCAGTGAACGGGGACAGCAGCCCCAGCATTTT.